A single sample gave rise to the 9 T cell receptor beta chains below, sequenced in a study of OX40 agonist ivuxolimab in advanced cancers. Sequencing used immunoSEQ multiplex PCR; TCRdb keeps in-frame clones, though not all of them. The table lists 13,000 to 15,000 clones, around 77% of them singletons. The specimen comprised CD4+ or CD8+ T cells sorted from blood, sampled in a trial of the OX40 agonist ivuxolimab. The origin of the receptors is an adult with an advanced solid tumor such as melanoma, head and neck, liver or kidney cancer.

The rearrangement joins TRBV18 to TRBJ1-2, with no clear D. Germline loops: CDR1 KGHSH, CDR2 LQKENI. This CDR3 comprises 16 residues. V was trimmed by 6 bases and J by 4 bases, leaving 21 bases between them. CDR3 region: CASSTRSTQNPYGYTF. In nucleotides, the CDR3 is TGTGCCAGCTCTACCCGGTCGACACAAAACCCCTATGGCTACACCTTC. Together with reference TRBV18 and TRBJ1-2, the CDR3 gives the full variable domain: NAGVMQNPRHLVRRRGQEARLRCSPMKGHSHVYWYRQLPEEGLKFMVYLQKENIIDESGMPKERFSAEFPKEGPSILRIQQVVRGDSAAYFCASSTRSTQNPYGYTFGSGTRLTVV.

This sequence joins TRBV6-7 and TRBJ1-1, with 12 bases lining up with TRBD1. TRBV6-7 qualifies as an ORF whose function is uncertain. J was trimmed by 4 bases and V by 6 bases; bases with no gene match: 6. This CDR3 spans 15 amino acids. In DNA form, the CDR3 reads TGTGCCAGCAGCCGGGACAGGGGGCTTGGCACTGAAGCTTTCTTT. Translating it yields CASSRDRGLGTEAFF.

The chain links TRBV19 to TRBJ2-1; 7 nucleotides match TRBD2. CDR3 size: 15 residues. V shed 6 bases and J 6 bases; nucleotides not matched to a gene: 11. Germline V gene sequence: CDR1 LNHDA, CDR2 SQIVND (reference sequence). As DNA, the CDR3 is TGTGCCAGTAGCTTGACTAGCCGGCCCATCAATGAGCAGTTCTTC. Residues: CASSLTSRPINEQFF. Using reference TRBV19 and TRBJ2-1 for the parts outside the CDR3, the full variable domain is DGGITQSPKYLFRKEGQNVTLSCEQNLNHDAMYWYRQDPGQGLRLIYYSQIVNDFQKGDIAEGYSVSREKKESFPLTVTSAQKNPTAFYLCASSLTSRPINEQFFGPGTRLTVL.

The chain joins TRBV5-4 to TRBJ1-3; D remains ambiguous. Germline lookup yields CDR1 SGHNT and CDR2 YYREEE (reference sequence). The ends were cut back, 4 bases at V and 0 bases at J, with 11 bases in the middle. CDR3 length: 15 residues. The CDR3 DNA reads TGTGCCAGCAGCCGCGGACGGGACTCTGGAAACACCATATATTTT. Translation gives CASSRGRDSGNTIYF.

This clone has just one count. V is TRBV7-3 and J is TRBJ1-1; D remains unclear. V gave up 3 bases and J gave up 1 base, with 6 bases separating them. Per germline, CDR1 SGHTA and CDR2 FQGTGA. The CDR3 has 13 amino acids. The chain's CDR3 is CASSFAKNTEAFF. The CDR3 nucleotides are TGTGCCAGCAGCTTCGCGAAGAACACTGAAGCTTTCTTT.

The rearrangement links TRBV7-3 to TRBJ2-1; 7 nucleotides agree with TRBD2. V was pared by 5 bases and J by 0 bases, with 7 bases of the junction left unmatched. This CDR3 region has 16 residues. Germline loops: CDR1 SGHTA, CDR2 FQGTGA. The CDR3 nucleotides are TGTGCCAGCAGCATCGTAGCGGGCAGCTCCTACAATGAGCAGTTCTTC. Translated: CASSIVAGSSYNEQFF.

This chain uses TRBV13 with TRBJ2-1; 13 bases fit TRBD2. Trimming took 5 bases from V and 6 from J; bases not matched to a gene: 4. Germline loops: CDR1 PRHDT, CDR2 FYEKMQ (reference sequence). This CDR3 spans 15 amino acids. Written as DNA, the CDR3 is TGTGCCAGCAGCCGGAGACTAGCGGGAGGCAATGAGCAGTTCTTC. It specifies CASSRRLAGGNEQFF.

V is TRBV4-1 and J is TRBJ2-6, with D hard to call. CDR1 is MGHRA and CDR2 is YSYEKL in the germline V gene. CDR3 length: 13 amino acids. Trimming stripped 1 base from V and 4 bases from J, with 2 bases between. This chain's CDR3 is CASSQGGANVLTF. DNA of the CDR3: TGCGCCAGCAGCCAAGGAGGGGCCAACGTCCTGACTTTC.

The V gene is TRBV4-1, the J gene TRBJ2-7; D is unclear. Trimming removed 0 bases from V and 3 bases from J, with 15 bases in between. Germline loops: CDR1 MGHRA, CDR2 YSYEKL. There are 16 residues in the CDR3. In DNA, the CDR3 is TGCGCCAGCAGCCAAGATTCAAATAAGCTAAACTACGAGCAGTACTTC. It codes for CASSQDSNKLNYEQYF.